The T cell receptor beta chain described here comes from a study of cytomegalovirus exposure and HLA in healthy donors. Study-level results: Subsequent analysis of the approximately 110 validation repertoires found a tendency for first-cohort TCR clusters to co-occur. Altogether, 150 or so TCR beta chains were recorded as cytomegalovirus-associated. Rarity characterized most TCR sequences, yet some public TCRs appeared in many donors.

Details on this clone: Its antigen is not known.

V was trimmed by 7 bases and J by 0 bases, leaving 10 bases between them. The length of the CDR3 is 14 residues. Per the germline V gene, CDR1 is SNHLY and CDR2 is FYNNEI. Libraries were prepared by immunoSEQ multiplex PCR; TCRdb keeps only in-frame clonotypes and omits some of them. The sample contains over 150,000 clones, around 84% of which appear only once. V is TRBV2 and J is TRBJ1-5; D call uncertain. The receptor comes from a human donor in good health. The sample taken for sequencing was PBMCs. The CDR3 spells CASTDTYSNQPQHF. CDR3 DNA: TGTGCCAGCACCGACACGTATAGCAATCAGCCCCAGCATTTT.